The T cell receptor beta chain described here comes from a study of control samples from healthy donors and cancer patients. Germline values: CDR1 MNHEY, CDR2 SMNVEV (reference sequence). V shed 6 bases, J shed 2 bases, and the junction held 7 bases outside the gene matches. The CDR3 is made up of 14 amino acids. TCRdb's copy holds only in-frame clones and misses some; the assay was immunoSEQ multiplex PCR. The table lists 90,000 to 100,000 clones, less than 85% of them singletons, with around 35% in the top ten. The sample taken for sequencing was PBMCs. The TCR comes from a man aged 65 to 79 with lung cancer. The V gene is TRBV27, the J gene TRBJ2-7; 7 bases fit TRBD2. CDR3 nucleotide sequence: TGTGCCAGCAGGCCCGGGAGGCCACCCTACGAGCAGTACTTC. Its protein product is CASRPGRPPYEQYF.